What follows are 3 T cell receptor beta chains derived from one specimen sequenced in a study of T cells in Graves' hyperthyroidism and ophthalmopathy. RNA transcripts provided the source from which TCR beta CDR3 regions were amplified. HTBI primers drove first-round RT-PCR of the TCR CDR3. TCRdb passed the multiplex PCR reads through MiXCR, listing each CDR3 protein once. The sample consists of some 570,000 distinct CDR3 sequences, approximately 17% of them appearing once. Specimen: blood. Every receptor here comes from a woman aged 18-29 years with Graves' ophthalmopathy.

This clonotype was counted between two and nine times. The V and J genes are TRBV12-3 or TRBV12-4 and TRBJ1-4; TRBD1 matches 7 bases. The CDR3 is 13 residues long. V dropped 6 bases and J dropped 7; count of bases not matched to a gene: 5. CDR3 sequence (DNA): TGTGCCAGCAGACCCAGGGGGGGTGAAAAACTGTTTTTT. Translating it yields CASRPRGGEKLFF.

This clonotype appeared many times. The chain links TRBV27 to TRBJ2-4; weak D call: TRBD2 (6 bases). The CDR3 totals 17 residues. Trimming shortened V by 2 bases and J by 4 bases, and 18 bases separated the two germline ends. Germline CDR1 and CDR2: MNHEY and SMNVEV (reference sequence). The CDR3 spells CASSLVGGTAAKNIQYF. The CDR3, as DNA: TGTGCCAGCAGTTTAGTAGGAGGGACCGCAGCTAAAAACATTCAGTACTTC.

The sample holds many counts of this clonotype. The chain joins TRBV14 to TRBJ1-1; D not resolved. The CDR3 has 14 amino acids. Germline V gene data show CDR1 as SGHDN and CDR2 as FVKESK. With 5 bases removed from V and 0 bases from J, the gap between germline ends came to 10 bases. The CDR3 protein is CASSWPGLNTEAFF. In DNA form, the CDR3 reads TGTGCCAGCAGCTGGCCGGGCTTGAACACTGAAGCTTTCTTT. Complete variable domain (other parts from reference TRBV14 and TRBJ1-1): EAGVTQFPSHSVIEKGQTVTLRCDPISGHDNLYWYRRVMGKEIKFLLHFVKESKQDESGMPNNRFLAERTGGTYSTLKVQPAELEDSGVYFCASSWPGLNTEAFFGQGTRLTVV.